The 15 T cell receptor beta chains below come from one sample, sequenced in a study of T-cell reconstitution after alpha-beta-depleted transplantation in children. This sample's TCRbeta library carried unique molecular identifier barcodes. A single record per CDR3 protein comes from TCRdb applying MiXCR to the PCR reads. Seen here are hundreds of thousands of distinct CDR3 sequences, under 12% observed once, and the top ten hold about 4.3%. This specimen consisted of PBMCs from the stem cell graft donor, obtained from the stem cell graft. Every receptor here comes from a human donor who donated a stem cell graft to a child with acute myeloid leukemia.

This clonotype was seen repeatedly, ten times or more. This sequence joins TRBV7-3 and TRBJ2-2; D gene ambiguous. The V gene lost 5 bases and the J gene lost 0 bases, with 13 bases spanning the gap. This CDR3 comprises 16 residues. Per germline, CDR1 SGHTA and CDR2 FQGTGA. The CDR3 protein is CASSPYMAANTGELFF. The CDR3 coding sequence is TGTGCCAGCAGCCCTTATATGGCCGCGAACACCGGGGAGCTGTTTTTT.

This clonotype showed up many times. The chain has TRBV25-1 and TRBJ2-1; 10 bases line up with TRBD1. Germline V gene lookup returns CDR1 MGHDK and CDR2 SYGVNS. The ends lost 9 bases at V and 6 bases at J; junction bases unmatched: 11. The CDR3 loop spans 15 amino acids. This CDR3 reads CASSSFGTGVNEQFF. The CDR3 DNA reads TGTGCCAGTTCCTCTTTTGGGACAGGGGTCAATGAGCAGTTCTTC.

This clonotype showed up many times. This chain uses TRBV24-1 with TRBJ2-1; D call uncertain. Looked up from germline, CDR1 is KGHDR and CDR2 is SFDVKD. This CDR3 has 15 amino acids. The V end was cut by 3 bases, the J end by 7 bases, with 15 bases between. The CDR3 region has the DNA TGTGCCACCAGTGATCTTAATAGCCAGAGGAATGAGCAGTTCTTC. It is translated as CATSDLNSQRNEQFF.

The chain carries TRBV10-3 and TRBJ2-2; perhaps TRBD2 as D (5 bases). The CDR3 contains 15 residues. The germline V and J ends were trimmed by 8 bases and 5 bases, with 18 bases remaining between them. Germline CDR1 and CDR2: ENHRY and SYGVKD. As DNA, the CDR3 is TGTGCCATCTCTGAATGGGAGTTGGGGACCGGGGAGCTGTTTTTT. Protein: CAISEWELGTGELFF.

This clonotype was seen a handful of times. The chain is built from TRBV6-2 or TRBV6-3 and TRBJ1-5; 8 nucleotides align to TRBD1. CDR3 length: 15 amino acids. Germline V CDR1 and CDR2: MNHEY, SVGEGT. V shed 0 bases and J 5 bases; nucleotides not matched to a gene: 3. The CDR3 sequence: CASSYSDREDQPQHF. CDR3 sequence (DNA): TGTGCCAGCAGTTACTCGGACAGGGAGGATCAGCCCCAGCATTTT.

The V and J genes are TRBV5-4 and TRBJ1-2; D is unresolved. Deletions cut 3 bases from V and 4 bases from J, with 25 bases between. The CDR3 has 18 amino acids. From germline, CDR1 is SGHNT and CDR2 YYREEE (reference sequence). In DNA form, the CDR3 reads TGTGCCAGCAGCTCATCTATTGGTCTGGCGGTTAACTTCTATGGCTACACCTTC. The encoded protein is CASSSSIGLAVNFYGYTF.

The chain combines TRBV9 with TRBJ1-1, with D perhaps TRBD1 (6 bases). The V end was cut by 0 bases, the J end by 5 bases, with 17 bases between. Looked up from germline, CDR1 is SGDLS and CDR2 is YYNGEE. This CDR3 spans 16 amino acids. CDR3 sequence reads: CASSVVATGHYTEAFF. As DNA, the CDR3 is TGTGCCAGCAGCGTAGTTGCGACAGGCCATTATACTGAAGCTTTCTTT. Drawing the rest from reference TRBV9 and TRBJ1-1, the complete variable domain is DSGVTQTPKHLITATGQRVTLRCSPRSGDLSVYWYQQSLDQGLQFLIQYYNGEERAKGNILERFSAQQFPDLHSELNLSSLELGDSALYFCASSVVATGHYTEAFFGQGTRLTVV.

This clonotype was seen a handful of times. The genes are TRBV20-1 and TRBJ2-6, with TRBD1 as a possible D gene (6 bases). The CDR3 has 14 amino acids. Deletions cut 5 bases from V and 2 bases from J, with 10 bases between. Germline V gene sequence: CDR1 DFQATT, CDR2 SNEGSKA (reference sequence). CDR3 DNA sequence: TGCAGTGCTCGAGGGGACACTGGGGCCAACGTCCTGACTTTC. It yields the protein CSARGDTGANVLTF.

The V call is TRBV29-1, the J call TRBJ2-1; possibly TRBD1 or TRBD2 for D (5 bases each). The CDR3 sequence is 14 residues long. Trimming left V 2 bases short and J 12 bases short, with 20 bases between. Germline assignment: CDR1 SQVTM and CDR2 ANQGSEA. CDR3 amino acids: CSVERDGSLRVQFF. The CDR3 DNA reads TGCAGCGTTGAAAGGGACGGTTCCCTACGGGTGCAGTTCTTC.

This clonotype was detected only a few times. The CDR3 DNA reads TGCGCCAGCAGCCAAGCGCTAGCTAGCACAGATACGCAGTATTTT. As protein: CASSQALASTDTQYF. This rearrangement joins TRBV4-3 to TRBJ2-3, with D perhaps TRBD2 (5 bases). V shed 1 base and J shed 0 bases, with 8 bases lying between them. Germline V gene sequence: CDR1 LGHNA, CDR2 YSLEER. The CDR3 sequence is 15 residues long.

This clonotype occurred a few times. The rearrangement uses TRBV7-2 and TRBJ2-2; D ambiguous. V was shortened by 2 bases and J by 0 bases, with 10 bases between the two germline ends. The V gene's germline CDR1 is SGHTA and CDR2 FQGNSA. This CDR3 region has 16 residues. CDR3 DNA sequence: TGTGCCAGCAGCTTACTTGGGTCTGCGAACACCGGGGAGCTGTTTTTT. It codes for CASSLLGSANTGELFF.

Ten or more counts support this clonotype. V and J are TRBV28 and TRBJ2-4; TRBD2 is a possible D gene (5 bases). V was cut by 5 bases and J by 2 bases, with 13 bases left in between. Germline V lookup: CDR1 MDHEN, CDR2 SYDVKM. The CDR3 extends over 15 amino acids. The CDR3: CASSPRRASKNIQYF. The CDR3 nucleotides read TGTGCCAGCAGTCCTCGGCGGGCGTCCAAAAACATTCAGTACTTC.

The chain links TRBV6-2 or TRBV6-3 to TRBJ2-5; D gene ambiguous. This CDR3 is 11 amino acids long. Trimming shortened V by 8 bases and J by 5 bases, and 9 bases separated the two germline ends. The germline V gene has CDR1 MNHEY and CDR2 SVGEGT. For the CDR3, the DNA is TGTGCCAGCGGCCGCCGGGAGACCCAGTACTTC. Its protein is CASGRRETQYF.

This clonotype was seen a few times. The chain has TRBV4-2 and TRBJ2-3, with 10 bases that match TRBD2. The CDR3 has 19 amino acids. Germline V lookup: CDR1 LGHNA, CDR2 YNFKEQ. With 3 bases clipped from V and 5 bases from J, the junction kept 17 bases outside the gene matches. CDR3 loop: CASSQGPSVKREGLDTQYF. The CDR3 nucleotides read TGTGCCAGCAGCCAGGGTCCGTCCGTAAAGCGGGAGGGCCTAGATACGCAGTATTTT.

Written as DNA, the CDR3 is TGTGCCAGCAGTTCTTTTCGACTGGGGGGTCACTATGGCTACACCTTC. Translating gives CASSSFRLGGHYGYTF. The chain uses TRBV6-5 and TRBJ1-2; possibly TRBD1 for D (5 bases). The CDR3 has 16 residues. Trimming removed 4 bases at V and 3 bases at J, with 18 bases between. Germline V CDR1 and CDR2: MNHEY, SVGAGI.